This T cell receptor beta chain was found in a study of breast tumors, draining lymph nodes, adjacent tissues. Study-wide results and limits: That most tumor T cells come from lymph nodes remained unproven. Most tumor T cells seemingly derive from lymph node, then expand in tumor. Tumor TCR diversity was below lymph nodes but above nontumor tissue. Luminal-like breast cancer showed significantly higher tumor–nontumor repertoire similarity than basal-like.

Concerning this clonotype itself: Antigen: not known.

V gave up 1 base and J gave up 5 bases; unmatched junction bases: 5. This CDR3 comprises 15 residues. CDR1 is KGHSH and CDR2 is LQKENI in the germline V gene. TCRdb reanalysed the multiplex PCR reads using MiXCR and keeps one entry per CDR3 protein. The sample yields 55,000 to 75,000 distinct CDR3 sequences, about 40% seen once. The sample consisted of breast tumor tissue. The chain couples TRBV18 to TRBJ1-5, with 7 bases lining up with TRBD1. This clonotype was obtained from a female donor with breast cancer. Some clones in this sample may be carry-over from other donors' samples. CDR3 protein: CASSPLQGSDQPQHF. The DNA for the CDR3 is TGTGCCAGCTCACCACTACAGGGGAGCGATCAGCCCCAGCATTTT.